The subject of this entry is one TCR beta chain. There is no known antigen for this receptor. Base qualities are not at hand, and no much larger clone is one base apart. Preparation of the library involved the immunoSEQ multiplex PCR assay. The table comes from immuneACCESS by way of TCRdb, which keeps in-frame sequences with V and J called. Part of the clones is missing from these tables; in studies checked, under half for an unresolved V gene and the rest for unknown reasons. This sample comprises about 6,300 clones, 80% to 90% of them detected only once. 5% of the sample belongs to the ten largest clones. Starting 14 to 28 days after the autologous transplant, patients began checkpoint therapy, which included ipilimumab at 1 mg/kg intravenously on day 1 of selected weeks. The nivolumab dose was 3 mg/kg intravenously, delivered on day 1 of weeks 1, 4, 7, 10, and every two weeks through week 26. Combined checkpoint inhibition with ipilimumab and nivolumab as consolidation after autologous stem cell transplantation was tested in a Phase Ib clinical trial.

This entry comes from a study of ipilimumab plus nivolumab after autologous stem cell transplantation (dated by TCRdb to the early 2020s). Background for the entire study: Trial patients received a median of about five ipilimumab doses and about eight nivolumab doses. High-risk transplant-naive patients and patients relapsing within 3 years of a first autologous transplant were included in the myeloma cohort. Patients undergoing autologous transplant for high-risk diffuse large B cell lymphoma, mature T cell lymphoma, or multiple myeloma were enrolled in the trial. The intent-to-treat population of the trial was made up of under 40 patients. Broader findings and caveats from the paper: According to the authors, a biologic rationale for studying the approach further came from T cell receptor repertoire, regulatory T cell phenotype and gut microbiota profiles. The authors concluded that, as post-transplant consolidation, combined checkpoint inhibition appeared tolerable.

After removal of 5 bases from V and 4 bases from J, the junction retains 6 bases not matched to a gene. Reading the germline V gene gives CDR1 MDHEN and CDR2 SYDVKM. From cysteine to phenylalanine, the CDR3 is 15 amino acids long. Only CDR3 DNA remains: 45 bases, in frame from the first base. Sequenced material: PBMCs, taken in a trial of ipilimumab plus nivolumab as post-transplant consolidation. The chain was built from TRBV28 and TRBJ2-7; a stretch of 12 junction bases matches TRBD1. The receptor comes from a female donor with multiple myeloma. The sequence in DNA is TGTGCCAGCAGTCCTGGGACAGGGGGCCTTTACGAGCAGTACTTC. Its coded protein is CASSPGTGGLYEQYF.